This note documents a single T cell receptor beta chain sequence. The antigen is not known. TRB cDNA libraries were made by UMI-labeled 5' RACE. TCRdb re-called the 5' RACE reads, yielding one record per CDR3 amino acid sequence without DNA. Its listing shows around 140,000 distinct CDR3 sequences. This CDR3 has 15 residues. CDR1 is DFQATT, CDR2 SNEGSKA, per germline (reference sequence). This sample stems from a study of CXCR3-negative and CXCR3-positive naive CD8 T cells. Study summary: Summed over all libraries, TRB reads came to some 130 million, with about 1.5 +/- 0.3 million per library.

Findings and limits, study-wide: Surface CD5 was comparable between naive subsets; TCR strength was inferred from TRB CDR3 properties. Compared with CXCR3-negative naive cells, CXCR3-positive naive cells showed more hydrophobic TRB CDR3s.

This TCR was recovered from a human donor in good health. Some clones in this sample may be carry-over from other donors' samples. The chain couples TRBV20-1 to TRBJ2-3; TCRdb designates TRBD1, a call that cannot be tested without DNA. Sequenced sample: naive CXCR3- CD8+ T cells from blood. Indicated subset: CD45RO-CCR7+CD27+CD95- naive CD8+ T cells lacking CXCR3 (TNR3-). CDR3 protein: CSARVRTNIADTQYF.